The sequence of this T cell receptor (beta chain) was determined in a study of OX40 agonist ivuxolimab in advanced cancers. Generated by immunoSEQ multiplex PCR, the TCRdb table keeps only in-frame clones and is missing some. The table records roughly 53,000 clones, about 88% of them present only once. Broader study findings: Expanded clones tended on average to be more numerous among CD8+ T cells than CD4+. Doses of 0.1 to 3.0 mg/kg were accompanied by clonal expansion of CD4+ and CD8+ blood T cells by week 6.

Germline CDR1 is LNHNV and CDR2 is YYDKDF (reference sequence). The CDR3 runs to 13 residues. The V end lost 2 bases, the J end lost 4 bases, and 8 bases lay between the germline ends. Worth noting for this clone: What it binds is unknown.

Autoimmune disease history or systemic immunosuppression barred patients. Sequenced here: CD4+ or CD8+ T cells sorted from blood, sampled in a trial of the OX40 agonist ivuxolimab. V usage is TRBV15 and J usage is TRBJ2-5, with unresolved D. The sequence derives from an adult with an advanced solid tumor such as melanoma, head and neck, liver or kidney cancer. CDR3 region: CATSRPGPETQYF. In DNA, the CDR3 is TGTGCCACCAGCAGACCCGGGCCAGAGACCCAGTACTTC.